The clone carrying this TCR beta chain was recorded only once. Recruitment covered about 25 US areas and drew participants whose ages spanned roughly 18 to 89 years. The CDR3 is made up of 16 amino acids. Looked up from germline, CDR1 is MNHEY and CDR2 is SVGAGI. V lost 0 bases to trimming and J lost 8 bases, with 14 bases between them. The data originate from a study of blood T cell repertoires in COVID-19. Method: immunoSEQ multiplex PCR; TCRdb's copy keeps in-frame clones and lacks some. The sample lists approximately 230,000 clones; 65% to 90% were seen once. The chain links TRBV6-5 to TRBJ1-6; D is ambiguous. Sequencing was performed on PBMCs or T cells enriched from blood (not recorded which). This sequence was found in a man between 18 and 35 years old who had recovered from COVID-19. The CDR3 spells CASSYSREVGDSPLHF. The CDR3 DNA reads TGTGCCAGCAGTTACTCGAGGGAGGTTGGGGATTCACCCCTCCACTTT.